These 3 T cell receptor beta chains were sequenced from one sample in a study of T cell repertoires in cytomegalovirus infection. MiXCR, applied by TCRdb to the reads, yields one record per CDR3 protein. The sample carries fewer than 1,000,000 distinct CDR3 sequences, less than 35% recorded once. No antigen has been identified for these receptors. This material consisted of cultured CD8+ T cells from PBMCs, taken from culture after CMV antigen stimulation. The source is a human donor in good health (CMV status not recorded). Some clones in this sample may be carry-over from other donors' samples.

V gene TRBV12-3 or TRBV12-4 combines with J gene TRBJ1-3; maybe TRBD1 (5 bases). The V end lost 7 bases, the J end lost 0 bases, and 13 bases lay between the germline ends. CDR3 length: 15 residues. The CDR3 region is CASIWTRSSGNTIYF. CDR3 nucleotides: TGTGCCAGCATCTGGACAAGAAGCTCTGGAAACACCATATATTTT.

The chain carries TRBV12-5 and TRBJ1-1; the D gene is possibly TRBD1 (6 bases). This CDR3 region has 16 residues. Between the trimmed V and J ends, which lost 1 base and 10 bases, there was a span of 22 bases. Looked up from germline, CDR1 is LGHNT and CDR2 is FRNRAP. For the CDR3, the DNA is TGTGCTAGTGGTTTGGGGATAGACAGGTTTCCCCTGCGAGCTTTCTTT. Translated: CASGLGIDRFPLRAFF. The entire variable domain, with the rest obtained from reference TRBV12-5 and TRBJ1-1, is as follows: DARVTQTPRHKVTEMGQEVTMRCQPILGHNTVFWYRQTMMQGLELLAYFRNRAPLDDSGMPKDRFSAEMPDATLATLKIQPSEPRDSAVYFCASGLGIDRFPLRAFFGQGTRLTVV.

This clonotype was counted at least ten times. The chain links TRBV7-8 to TRBJ2-4; TRBD1 matches 9 bases. The junction had 6 bases not matched to a gene; V was cut back by 3 bases and J by 6 bases. This CDR3 is 15 amino acids long. Germline V gives CDR1 SGHVS, CDR2 FQNEAQ. The DNA for the CDR3 is TGTGCCAGCAGCTTCGGACAGGGGTACGGAAACATTCAGTACTTC. Protein sequence: CASSFGQGYGNIQYF.